This entry concerns a single T cell receptor beta chain. Looked up from germline, CDR1 is KGHSH and CDR2 is LQKENI. Trimming left V 1 base short and J 3 bases short, with 13 bases between. The CDR3 has 15 amino acids. This sample stems from a study of blood T cell repertoires in COVID-19. Authors' data handling: Amplification with reference gene primers provided the estimates of nucleated cell counts. TCRdb keeps only in-frame clones here, not all; method: immunoSEQ multiplex PCR. V, J and clone size derive from that table, while D and trimming were established from the DNA sequence. Here the sample spans 250,000 to 300,000 clones, around 83% being singletons.

The gene calls are TRBV18 and TRBJ2-7; the D gene is possibly TRBD1 (6 bases). The receptor was isolated from a man older than 75 with acute or convalescent COVID-19. Sequenced: peripheral blood. The CDR3 spells CASSPLQTGYYEQYF. CDR3 DNA sequence: TGTGCCAGCTCACCACTGCAAACAGGGTACTACGAGCAGTACTTC.